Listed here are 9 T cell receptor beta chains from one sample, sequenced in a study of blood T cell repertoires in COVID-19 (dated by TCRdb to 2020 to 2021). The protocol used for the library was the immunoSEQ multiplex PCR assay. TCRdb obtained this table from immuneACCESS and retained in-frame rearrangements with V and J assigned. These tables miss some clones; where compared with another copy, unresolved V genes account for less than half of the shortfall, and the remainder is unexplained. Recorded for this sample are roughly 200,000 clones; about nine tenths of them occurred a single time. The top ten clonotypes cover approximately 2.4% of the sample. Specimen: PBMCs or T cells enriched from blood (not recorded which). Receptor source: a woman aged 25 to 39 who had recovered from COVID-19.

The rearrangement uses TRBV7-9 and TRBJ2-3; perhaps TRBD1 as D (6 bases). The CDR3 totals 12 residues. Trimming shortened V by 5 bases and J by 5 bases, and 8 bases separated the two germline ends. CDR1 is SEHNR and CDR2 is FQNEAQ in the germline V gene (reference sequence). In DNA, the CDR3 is TGTGCCAGCAGCCGAGGGGGAGATACGCAGTATTTT. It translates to CASSRGGDTQYF.

The CDR3 DNA reads TGCAGTGCTAGAAAGGGGGAAAAACTGTTTTTT. It is translated as CSARKGEKLFF. The chain is built from TRBV20-1 and TRBJ1-4; D perhaps matches TRBD1 (5 bases). Deletions cut 2 bases from V and 8 bases from J, with 6 bases between. Per germline, CDR1 DFQATT and CDR2 SNEGSKA (reference sequence). CDR3 size: 11 residues.

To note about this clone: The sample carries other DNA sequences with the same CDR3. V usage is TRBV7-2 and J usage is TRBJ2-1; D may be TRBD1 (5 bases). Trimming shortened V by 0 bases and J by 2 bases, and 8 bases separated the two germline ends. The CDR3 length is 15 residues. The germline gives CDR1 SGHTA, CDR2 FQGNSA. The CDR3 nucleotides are TGTGCCAGCAGCTTAGCAGGGGCGACCTACAATGAGCAGTTCTTC. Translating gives CASSLAGATYNEQFF.

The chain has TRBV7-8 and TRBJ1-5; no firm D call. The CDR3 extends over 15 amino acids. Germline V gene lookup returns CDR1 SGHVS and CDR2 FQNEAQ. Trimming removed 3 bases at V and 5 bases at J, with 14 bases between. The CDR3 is CASSFKAVIDQPQHF. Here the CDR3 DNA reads TGTGCCAGCAGCTTTAAAGCGGTCATCGATCAGCCCCAGCATTTT.

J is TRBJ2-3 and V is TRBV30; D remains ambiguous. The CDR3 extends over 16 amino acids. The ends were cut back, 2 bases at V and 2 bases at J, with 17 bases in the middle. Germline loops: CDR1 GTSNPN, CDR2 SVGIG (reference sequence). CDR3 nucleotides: TGTGCCTGGAGTCATAAAAACAGCCGAGACACAGATACGCAGTATTTT. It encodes CAWSHKNSRDTDTQYF.

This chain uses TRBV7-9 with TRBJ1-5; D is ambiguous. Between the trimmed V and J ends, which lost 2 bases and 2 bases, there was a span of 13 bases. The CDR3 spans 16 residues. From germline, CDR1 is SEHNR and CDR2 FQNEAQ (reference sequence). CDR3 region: CASSLSHSGGNQPQHF. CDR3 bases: TGTGCCAGCAGCTTATCCCACAGCGGGGGCAATCAGCCCCAGCATTTT.

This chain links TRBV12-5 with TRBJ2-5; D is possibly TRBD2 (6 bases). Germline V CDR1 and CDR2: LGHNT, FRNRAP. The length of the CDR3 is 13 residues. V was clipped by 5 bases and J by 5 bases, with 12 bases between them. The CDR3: CASGGAGRETQYF. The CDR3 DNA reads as TGTGCTAGTGGTGGGGCGGGACGGGAGACCCAGTACTTC.

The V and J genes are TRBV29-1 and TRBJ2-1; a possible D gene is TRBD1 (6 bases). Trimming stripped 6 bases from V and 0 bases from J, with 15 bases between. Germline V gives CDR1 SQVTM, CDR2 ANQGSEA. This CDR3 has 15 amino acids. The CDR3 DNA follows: TGCAGCGTGCAGGGGTCGGCCGACTCCTACAATGAGCAGTTCTTC. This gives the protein CSVQGSADSYNEQFF.

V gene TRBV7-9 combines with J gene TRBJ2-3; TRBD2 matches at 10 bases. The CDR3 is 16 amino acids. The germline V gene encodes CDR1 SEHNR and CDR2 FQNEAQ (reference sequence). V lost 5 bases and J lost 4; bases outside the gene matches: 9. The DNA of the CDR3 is TGTGCCAGCAGCCCGCCTAGCGGGAGCATATCAGATACGCAGTATTTT. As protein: CASSPPSGSISDTQYF. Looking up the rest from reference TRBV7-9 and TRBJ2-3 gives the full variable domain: DTGVSQNPRHKITKRGQNVTFRCDPISEHNRLYWYRQTLGQGPEFLTYFQNEAQLEKSRLLSDRFSAERPKGSFSTLEIQRTEQGDSAMYLCASSPPSGSISDTQYFGPGTRLTVL.